This section outlines one T cell receptor beta chain sequence together with its context. Original processing notes: The study took CDR3 differences across clinicopathological groups and made a distant-metastasis classifier for papillary thyroid cancer from them. TCRdb re-processed the PCR reads through MiXCR. The V and J calls and clone size are TCRdb's, not the authors'. The repertoire holds about 6,200 clones, with roughly 30% as singletons. The entry originates in a study of metastatic and nonmetastatic thyroid tumors. Thyroid surgery had not been preceded by any treatment in any patient. Specimen: adjacent normal tissue. This receptor was taken from a female donor with papillary thyroid cancer or a benign thyroid nodule (not recorded which). Some clones in this sample may be carry-over from other donors' samples.

CDR3 region: CASEGTSSTEAFF. CDR3 nucleotide sequence: TGTGCCAGCGAAGGGACATCCTCCACTGAAGCTTTCTTT. The chain employs TRBV2 and TRBJ1-1; D possibly corresponds to TRBD1 (6 bases). The V gene lost 8 bases and the J gene lost 4 bases, with 14 bases spanning the gap. CDR1 and CDR2 (germline): SNHLY, FYNNEI. This CDR3 has 13 amino acids.